This passage covers 10 T cell receptor beta chains from one sample sequenced in a study. TCRdb called the 5' RACE reads again in MiXCR, with one record for every CDR3 protein. Among 8,500 to 9,000 distinct CDR3 sequences, around a quarter were seen once, and the ten largest hold 4.6%. The specimen sequenced was naive CD4+ T cells sorted from a lymph node. This sample's subset: naive CD4+ T cells, CD4+CD45RA+CD25-. The receptors shown here come from a female donor with breast cancer.

Within the sample, this clonotype is medium-sized. The chain employs TRBV11-2 and TRBJ2-1; D may correspond to TRBD1 or TRBD2 (5 bases each). Deletions cut 7 bases from V and 2 bases from J, with 12 bases between. Germline V CDR1 and CDR2: SGHAT, FQNNGV. This CDR3 region has 14 residues. This chain's CDR3 is CASTPTGPYNEQFF. For the CDR3, the DNA is TGTGCCAGCACCCCTACGGGACCCTACAATGAGCAGTTCTTC.

J is TRBJ2-7 and V is TRBV6-1; the D call may be TRBD1 or TRBD2 (5 bases each). The CDR3 contains 16 residues. V dropped 5 bases and J dropped 2 bases, with 19 bases sitting between them. Germline V gene data show CDR1 as MNHNS and CDR2 as SASEGT. CDR3: CASSPSGAHRPYEQYF. CDR3 coding DNA: TGTGCCAGCAGTCCCTCCGGGGCCCATCGCCCCTACGAGCAGTACTTC.

Worth noting for this clonotype: This may stem from a read error, because a much larger clone lies one nucleotide away. The rearrangement joins TRBV12-3 or TRBV12-4 to TRBJ1-5; the match to TRBD1 covers 10 bases. CDR3 size: 15 residues. The CDR3 bases are TGTGCCGGCAGGTCGGGGACAGGGGTGGGTCAGCCCCAGCATTTT. Translation: CAGRSGTGVGQPQHF.

This clonotype was observed at least ten times. The rearrangement joins TRBV3-1 to TRBJ1-1; TRBD1 is a possible D gene (6 bases). CDR1 is LGHDT, CDR2 YNNKEL, per germline (reference sequence). V shed 4 bases and J shed 6 bases, with 18 bases lying between them. The CDR3 spans 15 residues. CDR3 region: CASSPGQSSGAEAFF. The CDR3 coding sequence is TGTGCCAGCAGCCCAGGACAGTCGTCGGGCGCTGAAGCTTTCTTT.

This clonotype is medium-sized within its sample. The chain links TRBV6-6 to TRBJ2-4, with D possibly matching TRBD1 (6 bases). V gave up 5 bases and J gave up 0 bases, with 17 bases separating them. Germline CDR1 MNHNY, CDR2 SVGAGI (reference sequence). The CDR3 length is 17 residues. CDR3 coding DNA: TGTGCCAGCAGTCCCCGGGCAGGGGCGCTAGCCAAAAACATTCAGTACTTC. It encodes CASSPRAGALAKNIQYF.

The rearrangement links TRBV19 to TRBJ2-7, with 8 nucleotides matching TRBD2. V dropped 7 bases and J dropped 4; count of bases not matched to a gene: 12. CDR1 is LNHDA, CDR2 SQIVND, per germline (reference sequence). The CDR3 consists of 15 residues. CDR3 DNA sequence: TGTGCCAGTACCCCGGGGAGCGGGAGCCGGTACGAGCAGTACTTC. This sequence encodes CASTPGSGSRYEQYF.

In this sample, this clonotype turned up many times. The chain recombines TRBV20-1 with TRBJ1-1; a weak D match, TRBD1 (6 bases). Germline-derived CDR1 and CDR2 are DFQATT and SNEGSKA (reference sequence). V was trimmed by 5 bases and J by 5 bases, leaving 18 bases between them. There are 14 residues in the CDR3. The CDR3 is CSAPRGGGRTEAFF. CDR3 in DNA: TGCAGTGCTCCACGAGGGGGGGGCCGGACTGAAGCTTTCTTT.

In the case of this clonotype: This likely comes from a read error, as the CDR3 has no conserved phenylalanine or tryptophan at its end. The limits of the CDR3 on the DNA are not certain, so only TCRdb's listed CDR3 is given. The gene calls are TRBV5-1 and TRBJ2-1; TRBD2, the D gene given by the table, was not confirmed from the DNA. The CDR3 length is 16 residues, termini included. Germline values: CDR1 SGHRS, CDR2 YFSETQ. The CDR3: CASSFGLAGVYNEQSL.

There are many counts of this clonotype. The chain uses TRBV29-1 and TRBJ1-1; the match to TRBD1 covers 7 bases. The CDR3 contains 14 residues. From germline, CDR1 is SQVTM and CDR2 ANQGSEA. After removal of 4 bases from V and 5 bases from J, the junction contained 10 bases not matched to a gene. In DNA, the CDR3 is TGCAGCGTTGTCAGGGGGGGGAAAGGAACTGAAGCTTTCTTT. As protein: CSVVRGGKGTEAFF.

This clonotype was seen more than once but under ten times. This chain uses TRBV18 with TRBJ1-1; 7 bases fit TRBD1. The V and J ends lost 4 bases and 0 bases, in that order; junction bases with no gene match: 8. The CDR3 runs to 16 residues. Germline V gene lookup returns CDR1 KGHSH and CDR2 LQKENI. The CDR3 reads CASSLMTGQMNTEAFF. Written as DNA, the CDR3 is TGTGCCAGCTCACTAATGACAGGGCAGATGAACACTGAAGCTTTCTTT.